This T cell receptor (beta chain) was recovered during a study of blood T cell repertoires in COVID-19. The wider study: Specimens from acute and convalescent COVID-19 originated in the United States, Italy and Spain.

Per the study methods: Using reference gene primer amplification, nucleated cell counts were estimated. Profiled with immunoSEQ multiplex PCR; TCRdb holds only in-frame clones, not every one. The D gene and trimming were derived from the DNA, and the V and J assignments and clone size from that table. The sample shows approximately 280,000 clones, 80% to 85% of them seen only once. The germline V gene encodes CDR1 KGHDR and CDR2 SFDVKD. This CDR3 spans 17 amino acids. The junction had 4 bases not matched to a gene; V was cut back by 4 bases and J by 0 bases. Participant-reported clinical history was the basis for cohort assignment.

The sequence came from a man in his forties who had been exposed to COVID-19. The sequencing sample was made of PBMCs or T cells enriched from blood (not recorded which). The gene calls are TRBV24-1 and TRBJ2-5, with 13 bases that match TRBD2. The CDR3: CATSETSGRANQETQYF. For the CDR3, the DNA is TGTGCCACCAGTGAAACTAGCGGGAGGGCGAACCAAGAGACCCAGTACTTC.